This record looks at one TCR beta chain sequence and its context. These data belong to a study of blood T cell repertoires in COVID-19. Study at large: The United States, Italy and Spain supplied acute and convalescent COVID-19 samples.

Only in-frame clones appear in the TCRdb table, and some are missing; sequencing was by immunoSEQ multiplex PCR. The sample lists approximately 140,000 clones, more than 75% occurring once. Per the germline V gene, CDR1 is LGHDT and CDR2 is YNNKEL (reference sequence). V was shortened by 0 bases and J by 8 bases, with 10 bases between the two germline ends. This CDR3 contains 13 residues. This TCR derives from a man between 60 and 75 years old with active or convalescent COVID-19. The sequencing sample was made of peripheral blood. The rearrangement joins TRBV3-1 (or the pseudogene TRBV3-2) to TRBJ1-2; a possible D gene is TRBD1 (6 bases). This chain's CDR3 is CASSQEGAQGYTF. The DNA for the CDR3 is TGTGCCAGCAGCCAAGAGGGGGCGCAAGGCTACACCTTC.